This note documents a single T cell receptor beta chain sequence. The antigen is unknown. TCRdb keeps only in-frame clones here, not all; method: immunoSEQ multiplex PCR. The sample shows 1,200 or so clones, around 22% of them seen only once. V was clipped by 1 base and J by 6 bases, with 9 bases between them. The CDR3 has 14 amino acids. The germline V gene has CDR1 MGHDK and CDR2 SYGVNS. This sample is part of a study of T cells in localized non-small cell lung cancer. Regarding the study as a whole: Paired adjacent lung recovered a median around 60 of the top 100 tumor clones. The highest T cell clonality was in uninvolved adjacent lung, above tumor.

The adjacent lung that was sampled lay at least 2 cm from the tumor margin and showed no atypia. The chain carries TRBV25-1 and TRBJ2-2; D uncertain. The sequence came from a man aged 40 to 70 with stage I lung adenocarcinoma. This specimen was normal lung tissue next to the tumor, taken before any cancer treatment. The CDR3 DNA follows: TGTGCCAGCAGTGAATCGTATGGGTCCGGGGAGCTGTTTTTT. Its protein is CASSESYGSGELFF.